The 5 T cell receptor beta chains below all came from one sample that was sequenced in a study of blood T cell repertoires in COVID-19. Some clones are missing from TCRdb's copy, which holds only in-frame ones; the method was immunoSEQ multiplex PCR. There are approximately 260,000 clones in the sample; around 90% occur only once, and 7.2% lies in the top ten. What was sequenced was peripheral blood. Every receptor here comes from a man between 60 and 70 years old who had recovered from COVID-19.

The V gene is TRBV6-5, the J gene TRBJ2-2; TRBD1 agrees at 7 bases. This CDR3 spans 14 amino acids. J lost 4 bases, V lost 8 bases, and 7 bases had no gene match. CDR1 is MNHEY, CDR2 SVGAGI, per germline. In DNA, the CDR3 is TGTGCCAGCGGTCGACAGGGCGGCACCGGGGAGCTGTTTTTT. Translation: CASGRQGGTGELFF.

This chain uses TRBV11-3 with TRBJ1-2, with 9 bases that match TRBD1. Germline CDR1 reads SGHNT; CDR2 reads YENEEA. V shed 5 bases, J shed 7 bases, and the junction held 11 bases outside the gene matches. This CDR3 has 15 amino acids. For the CDR3, the DNA is TGTGCCAGCAGCAACGGACAGGGGCGTCGTCGTGGCTACACCTTC. Its translation is CASSNGQGRRRGYTF.

In this sample, this clone turned up once. The chain carries TRBV30 and TRBJ2-2; 10 nucleotides match TRBD2. Germline CDR1 GTSNPN, CDR2 SVGIG (reference sequence). CDR3 size: 18 residues. The V and J ends lost 5 bases and 2 bases, in that order; junction bases with no gene match: 14. As DNA, the CDR3 is TGTGCCTGGGCCTTCACTACTAGCGGGGCTTTTAACACCGGGGAGCTGTTTTTT. Translation: CAWAFTTSGAFNTGELFF.

A note on this clone: Other nucleotide sequences from this sample produce the same CDR3. V gene TRBV5-1 combines with J gene TRBJ1-2, with 8 bases aligning to TRBD1. Germline CDR1 is SGHRS and CDR2 is YFSETQ. The J segment lost 3 bases and the V segment lost 3 bases, leaving 4 bases of the junction unmatched. The CDR3 contains 14 residues. The CDR3 spells CASSSPGQDYGYTF. CDR3 bases: TGCGCCAGCAGCTCCCCGGGACAGGACTATGGCTACACCTTC.

CDR3 protein: CASSRALGAEAFF. As DNA, the CDR3 is TGTGCCAGCAGCCGCGCGTTGGGGGCGGAAGCTTTCTTT. V gene TRBV6-5 combines with J gene TRBJ1-1; tentative D call: TRBD1 (6 bases). Germline values: CDR1 MNHEY, CDR2 SVGAGI. The CDR3 spans 13 residues. Trimming took 6 bases from V and 8 from J, leaving 16 bases between them.